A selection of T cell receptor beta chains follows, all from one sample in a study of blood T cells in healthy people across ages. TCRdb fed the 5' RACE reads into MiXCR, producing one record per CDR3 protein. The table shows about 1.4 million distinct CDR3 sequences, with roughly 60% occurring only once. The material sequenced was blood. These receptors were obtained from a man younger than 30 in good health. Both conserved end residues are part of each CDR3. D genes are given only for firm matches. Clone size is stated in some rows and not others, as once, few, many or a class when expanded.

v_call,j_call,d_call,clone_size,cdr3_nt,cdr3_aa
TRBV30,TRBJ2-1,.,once,TGTGCCTGGAGCTTAGGCGGGACCTACAATGAGCAGTTCTTC,CAWSLGGTYNEQFF
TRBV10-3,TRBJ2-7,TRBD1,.,TGTGCCATCATGGGGACAGCCTACGAGCAGTACTTC,CAIMGTAYEQYF
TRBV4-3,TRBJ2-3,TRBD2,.,TGCGCCAGCAGCCAAGATATTGGGCGGGGGAGCCTGAGCACAGATACGCAGTATTTT,CASSQDIGRGSLSTDTQYF
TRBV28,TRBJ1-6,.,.,TGTGCCAGCAGTTTGATCCGGGTAGGATCACCCCTCCACTTT,CASSLIRVGSPLHF
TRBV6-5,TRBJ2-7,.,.,TGTGCCAGTGGGCCCTTCTCGTACGAGCAGTACTTC,CASGPFSYEQYF
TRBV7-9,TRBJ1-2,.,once,TGTGCCAGCAGCTTAATGGGGGGCGGTCACTATGGCTACACCTTC,CASSLMGGGHYGYTF
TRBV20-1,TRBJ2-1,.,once,TGCAGTGCTAACCCAGGGGAGGCCACAGATACGCAGTTCTTC,CSANPGEATDTQFF
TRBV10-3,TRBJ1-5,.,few,TGTGCCATCAGTGAGTCGGCGGCAGGGGATCAGCCCCAGCATTTT,CAISESAAGDQPQHF
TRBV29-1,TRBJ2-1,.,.,TGCAGCGCCAAGAGGTCGGGTAATGAGCAGTTCTTC,CSAKRSGNEQFF
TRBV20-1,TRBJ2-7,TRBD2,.,TGCAGTGCTAGAGATCTAGCGGGGATCCTAAATGAGCAGTACTTC,CSARDLAGILNEQYF
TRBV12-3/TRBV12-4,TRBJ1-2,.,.,TGTGCCAGCAGTTCCCCCAGAACCTCTAACTATGGCTACACCTTC,CASSSPRTSNYGYTF
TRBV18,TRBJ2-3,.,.,TGTGCCAGCTCACCATCGCTGGGCACAGATACGCAGTATTTT,CASSPSLGTDTQYF
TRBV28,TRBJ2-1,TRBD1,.,TGTGCCAGCAGTACCCGGGACAGGGTCTACAATGAGCAGTTCTTC,CASSTRDRVYNEQFF
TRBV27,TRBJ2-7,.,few,TGTGCCAGCAGTTCGGACACAACAGCGGTCTACGAGCAGTACTTC,CASSSDTTAVYEQYF
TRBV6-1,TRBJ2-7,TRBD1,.,TGTGCCAGCAGCGGGCCTAACTACCGGGGACAGGGGCCTTCCTACGAGCAGTACTTC,CASSGPNYRGQGPSYEQYF
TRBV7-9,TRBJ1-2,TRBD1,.,TGTGCCAGCGAGACGACAGGGTCGGTCCACTATGGCTACACCTTC,CASETTGSVHYGYTF
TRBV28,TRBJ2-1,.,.,TGTGCCAGCAGTTTATCGCCTGGCCTGGGTGAGCAGTTCTTC,CASSLSPGLGEQFF
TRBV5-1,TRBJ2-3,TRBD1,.,TGCGCCAGCAGTTGGACAGGGGAGACAGATACGCAGTATTTT,CASSWTGETDTQYF
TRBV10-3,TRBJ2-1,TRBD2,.,TGTGCCATTCGGACTAGCGGGAGCAATGAGCAGTTCTTC,CAIRTSGSNEQFF
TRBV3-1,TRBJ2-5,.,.,TGTGCCAGCAGCCAAGATGAGGGGGGATACGGGGAGACCCAGTACTTC,CASSQDEGGYGETQYF
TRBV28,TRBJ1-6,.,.,TGTGCCAGCAGTTCACCCTCAGCCTTCCCACATTCACCCCTCCACTTT,CASSSPSAFPHSPLHF
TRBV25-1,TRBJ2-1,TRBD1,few,TGTGCCAGCAGTGGCACTCTCGCCCGACAGGGTAGAGACCCTCCCCCTTACAATGAGCAGTTCTTC,CASSGTLARQGRDPPPYNEQFF
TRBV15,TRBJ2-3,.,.,TGTGCCACCAGCAGAGAAGGCACTCCGGTGGAAGATACGCAGTATTTT,CATSREGTPVEDTQYF
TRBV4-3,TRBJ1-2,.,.,TGCGCCAGCAGCCAATCCGTTTATGACAGGAGTGGGTATGGCTACACCTTC,CASSQSVYDRSGYGYTF
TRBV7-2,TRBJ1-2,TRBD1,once,TGTGCCAGCAGCATACAGGGGACTACTAACTATGGCTACACCTTC,CASSIQGTTNYGYTF
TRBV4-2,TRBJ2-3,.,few,TGTGCCAGCAGCCCCACCGACCCCGGGACGCAGTATTTT,CASSPTDPGTQYF
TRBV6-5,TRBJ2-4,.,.,TGTGCCAGCAGTTACTCGGGGGAGATTCAGTACTTC,CASSYSGEIQYF
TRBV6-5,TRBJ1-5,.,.,TGTGCCAGCAGTTACCCTTGGGGCCCTCCCCCCGATAGCAATCAGCCCCAGCATTTT,CASSYPWGPPPDSNQPQHF
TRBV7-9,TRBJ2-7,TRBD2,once,TGTGCCAGCAGCTTGAACTCCAGACTAGCGGACTCCTACGAGCAGTACTTC,CASSLNSRLADSYEQYF
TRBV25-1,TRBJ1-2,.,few,TGTGCCAGCAGTGAATTAATAGACGGATATGGCTACACCTTC,CASSELIDGYGYTF
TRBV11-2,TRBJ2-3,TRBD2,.,TGTGCCAGCAGCCCCGGCCTAGCGGTGTTCCAGAGAAACACAGATACGCAGTATTTT,CASSPGLAVFQRNTDTQYF
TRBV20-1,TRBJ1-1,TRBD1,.,TGCAGTGCTATTGGGGGACAGGGTGGAACTGAAGCTTTCTTT,CSAIGGQGGTEAFF
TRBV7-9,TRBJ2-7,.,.,TGTGCCAGCAGCTACCCCGGGGGACCCTACGAGCAGTACTTC,CASSYPGGPYEQYF
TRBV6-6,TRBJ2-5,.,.,TGTGCCGCCGAGGGCGGAGAGACCCAGTACTTC,CAAEGGETQYF